A single TCR beta chain is shown here with its context. These data are taken from a study of control samples from healthy donors and cancer patients. The assay was immunoSEQ multiplex PCR, and TCRdb's table has in-frame clones only and misses some. The data hold approximately 30,000 clones, with around 94% observed a single time. Source material: blood. This receptor was taken from a man between 60 and 75 years old in good health.

The CDR3 here is CATGSYYEQYF. Here the CDR3 DNA reads TGTGCCACCGGGTCGTACTACGAGCAGTACTTC. The V gene is TRBV28, the J gene TRBJ2-7; D gene uncertain. Germline CDR1 is MDHEN and CDR2 is SYDVKM. The CDR3 covers 11 residues. With 10 bases removed from V and 3 bases from J, the gap between germline ends came to 10 bases.